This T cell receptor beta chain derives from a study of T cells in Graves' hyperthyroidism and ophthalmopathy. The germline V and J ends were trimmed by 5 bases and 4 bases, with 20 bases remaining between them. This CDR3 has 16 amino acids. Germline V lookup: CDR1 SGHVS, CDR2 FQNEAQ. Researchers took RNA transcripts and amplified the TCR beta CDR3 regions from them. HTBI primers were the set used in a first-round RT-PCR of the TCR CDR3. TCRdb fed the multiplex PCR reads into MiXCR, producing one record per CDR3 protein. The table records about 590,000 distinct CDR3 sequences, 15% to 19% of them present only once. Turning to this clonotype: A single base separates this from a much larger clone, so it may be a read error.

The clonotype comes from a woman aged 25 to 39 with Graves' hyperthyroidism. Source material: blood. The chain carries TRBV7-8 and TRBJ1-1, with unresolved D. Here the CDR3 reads CASSKMLTGWGTEAFF. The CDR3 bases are TGTGCCAGCAGCAAAATGCTTACGGGCTGGGGCACTGAAGCTTTCTTT.